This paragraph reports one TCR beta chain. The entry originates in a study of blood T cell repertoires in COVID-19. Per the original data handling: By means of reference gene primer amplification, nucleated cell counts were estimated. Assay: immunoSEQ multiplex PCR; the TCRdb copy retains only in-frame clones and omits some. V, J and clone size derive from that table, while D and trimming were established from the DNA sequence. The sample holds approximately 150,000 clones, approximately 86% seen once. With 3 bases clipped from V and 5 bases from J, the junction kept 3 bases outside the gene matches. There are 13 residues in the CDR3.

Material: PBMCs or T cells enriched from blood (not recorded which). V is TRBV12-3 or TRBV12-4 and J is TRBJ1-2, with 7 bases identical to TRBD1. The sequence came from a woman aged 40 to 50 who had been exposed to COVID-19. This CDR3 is CASSLGDSYGYTF. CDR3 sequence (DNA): TGTGCCAGCAGTTTGGGGGACAGTTATGGCTACACCTTC.